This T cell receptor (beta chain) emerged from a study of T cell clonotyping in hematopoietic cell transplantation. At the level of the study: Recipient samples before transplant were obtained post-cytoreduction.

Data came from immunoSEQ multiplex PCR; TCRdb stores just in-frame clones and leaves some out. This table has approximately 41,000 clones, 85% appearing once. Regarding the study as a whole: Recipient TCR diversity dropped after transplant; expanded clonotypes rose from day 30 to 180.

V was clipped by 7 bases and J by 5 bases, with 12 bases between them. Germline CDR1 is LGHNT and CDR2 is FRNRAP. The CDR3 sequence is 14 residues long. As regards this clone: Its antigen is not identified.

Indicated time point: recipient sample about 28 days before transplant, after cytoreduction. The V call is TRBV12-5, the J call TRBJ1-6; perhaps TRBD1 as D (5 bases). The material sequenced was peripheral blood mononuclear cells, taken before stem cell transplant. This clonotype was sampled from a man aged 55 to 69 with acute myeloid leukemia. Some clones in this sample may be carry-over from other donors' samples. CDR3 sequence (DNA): TGTGCTAGTGCCAAAGGAGGGGATAATTCACCCCTCCACTTT. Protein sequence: CASAKGGDNSPLHF.